This TCR beta chain appears in the sequencing data of a study of control samples from healthy donors and cancer patients. Trimming removed 1 base from V and 6 bases from J; junction bases left unmatched: 0. The CDR3 contains 14 residues. Per germline, CDR1 MGHRA and CDR2 YSYEKL. The protocol was immunoSEQ multiplex PCR, while the TCRdb copy is restricted to in-frame clones and leaves out a portion. The sample consists of 150,000 or so clones, 90% to 95% of them appearing once. This clone was counted only a few times. The sequence was obtained from a man between 35 and 55 years old in good health. V is TRBV4-1 and J is TRBJ1-5, with 10 bases aligning to TRBD1. Material: blood. For the CDR3, the DNA is TGCGCCAGCAGCCAAGGGACAGGGGGTCAGCCCCAGCATTTT. Its translation: CASSQGTGGQPQHF.